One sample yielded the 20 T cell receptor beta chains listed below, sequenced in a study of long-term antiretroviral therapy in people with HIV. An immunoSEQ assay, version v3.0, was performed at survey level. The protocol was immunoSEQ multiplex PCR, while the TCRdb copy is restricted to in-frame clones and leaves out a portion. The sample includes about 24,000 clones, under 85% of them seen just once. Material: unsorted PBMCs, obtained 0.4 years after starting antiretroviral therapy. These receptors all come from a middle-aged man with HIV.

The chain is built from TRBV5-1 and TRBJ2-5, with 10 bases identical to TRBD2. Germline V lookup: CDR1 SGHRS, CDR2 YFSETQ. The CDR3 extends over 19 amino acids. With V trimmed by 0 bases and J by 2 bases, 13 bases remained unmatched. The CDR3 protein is CASSLGRSLAGVTQETQYF. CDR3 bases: TGCGCCAGCAGCTTGGGGCGAAGCCTAGCGGGGGTTACGCAAGAGACCCAGTACTTC.

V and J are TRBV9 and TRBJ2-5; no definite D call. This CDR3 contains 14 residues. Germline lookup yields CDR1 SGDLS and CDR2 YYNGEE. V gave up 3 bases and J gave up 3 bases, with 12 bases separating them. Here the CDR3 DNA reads TGTGCCAGCAGCGCATCCCAGGTAGAAGAGACCCAGTACTTC. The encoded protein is CASSASQVEETQYF.

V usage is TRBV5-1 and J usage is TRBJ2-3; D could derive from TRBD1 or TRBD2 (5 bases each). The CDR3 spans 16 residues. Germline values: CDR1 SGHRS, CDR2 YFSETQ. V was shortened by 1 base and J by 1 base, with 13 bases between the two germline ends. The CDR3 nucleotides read TGCGCCAGCAGCTTGAGAGGGGAAGGGGGCACAGATACGCAGTATTTT. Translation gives CASSLRGEGGTDTQYF.

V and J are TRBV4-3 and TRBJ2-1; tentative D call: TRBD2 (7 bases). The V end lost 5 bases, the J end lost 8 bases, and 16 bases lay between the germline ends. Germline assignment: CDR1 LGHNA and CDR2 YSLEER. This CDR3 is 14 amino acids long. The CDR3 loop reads CASSLGGGSHEQFF. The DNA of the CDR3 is TGCGCCAGCAGCTTAGGGGGGGGGTCCCATGAGCAGTTCTTC.

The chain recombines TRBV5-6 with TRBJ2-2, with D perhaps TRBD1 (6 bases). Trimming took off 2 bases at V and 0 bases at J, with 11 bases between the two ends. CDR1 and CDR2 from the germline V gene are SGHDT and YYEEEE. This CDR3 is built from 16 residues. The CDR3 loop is CASSFRQASNTGELFF. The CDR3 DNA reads TGTGCCAGCAGCTTCAGACAGGCCTCGAACACCGGGGAGCTGTTTTTT.

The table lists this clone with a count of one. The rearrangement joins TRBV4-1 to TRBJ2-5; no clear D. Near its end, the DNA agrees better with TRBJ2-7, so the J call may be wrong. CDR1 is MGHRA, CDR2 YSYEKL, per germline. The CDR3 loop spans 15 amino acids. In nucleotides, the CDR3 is TGCGCCAGCAGCCAAGACCCCATAATCTCCTACGAGCAGTACTTC. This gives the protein CASSQDPIISYEQYF.

The CDR3 nucleotides read TGCGCCAGCAGCGGACGGGACGGCGGCACCGGGGAGCTGTTTTTT. Encoded protein: CASSGRDGGTGELFF. The chain combines TRBV5-1 with TRBJ2-2; D is perhaps TRBD1 or TRBD2 (5 bases each). V lost 4 bases and J 4 bases, leaving 14 bases between the germline ends. This CDR3 contains 15 residues. Per the germline V gene, CDR1 is SGHRS and CDR2 is YFSETQ. Based on the CDR3 plus reference TRBV5-1 and TRBJ2-2, the full variable domain is KAGVTQTPRYLIKTRGQQVTLSCSPISGHRSVSWYQQTPGQGLQFLFEYFSETQRNKGNFPGRFSGRQFSNSRSEMNVSTLELGDSALYLCASSGRDGGTGELFFGEGSRLTVL.

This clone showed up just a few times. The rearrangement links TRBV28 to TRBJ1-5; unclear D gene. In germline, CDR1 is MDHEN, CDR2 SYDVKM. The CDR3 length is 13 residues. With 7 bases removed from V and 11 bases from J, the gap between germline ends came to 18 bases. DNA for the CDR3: TGTGCCAGCACCCTCCTGGGTGGGAGGTCCCAGCATTTT. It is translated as CASTLLGGRSQHF.

CDR3 DNA sequence: TGTGCCAGCCGGGGTGGGGCCCCAGATACGCAGTATTTT. Translation gives CASRGGAPDTQYF. J is TRBJ2-3 and V is TRBV28; the D call may be TRBD1 or TRBD2 (5 bases each). The V end lost 8 bases, the J end lost 4 bases, and 13 bases lay between the germline ends. Germline assignment: CDR1 MDHEN and CDR2 SYDVKM. The CDR3 has 13 residues.

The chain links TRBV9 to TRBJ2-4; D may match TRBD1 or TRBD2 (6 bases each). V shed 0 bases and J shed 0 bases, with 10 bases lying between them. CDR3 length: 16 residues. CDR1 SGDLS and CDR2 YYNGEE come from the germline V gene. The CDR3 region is CASSVEGGLAKNIQYF. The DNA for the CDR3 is TGTGCCAGCAGCGTAGAGGGGGGTTTAGCCAAAAACATTCAGTACTTC.

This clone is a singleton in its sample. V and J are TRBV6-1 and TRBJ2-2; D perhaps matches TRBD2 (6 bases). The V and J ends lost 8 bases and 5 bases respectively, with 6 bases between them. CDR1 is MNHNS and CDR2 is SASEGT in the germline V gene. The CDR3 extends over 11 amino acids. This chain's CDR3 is CASGGTGELFF. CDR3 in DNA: TGTGCCAGCGGGGGGACCGGGGAGCTGTTTTTT.

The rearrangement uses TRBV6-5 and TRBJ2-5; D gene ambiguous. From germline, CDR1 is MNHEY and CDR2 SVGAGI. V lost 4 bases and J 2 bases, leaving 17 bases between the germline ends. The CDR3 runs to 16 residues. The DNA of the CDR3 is TGTGCCAGCAGTTCCCATTCAGTGGCGGCACAAGAGACCCAGTACTTC. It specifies CASSSHSVAAQETQYF.

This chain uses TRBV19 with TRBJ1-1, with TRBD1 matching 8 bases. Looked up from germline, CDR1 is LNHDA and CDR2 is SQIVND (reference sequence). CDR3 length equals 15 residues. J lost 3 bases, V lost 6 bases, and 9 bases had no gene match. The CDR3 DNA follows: TGTGCCAGTAGATTACAGGGGGGCCTACACACTGAAGCTTTCTTT. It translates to CASRLQGGLHTEAFF.

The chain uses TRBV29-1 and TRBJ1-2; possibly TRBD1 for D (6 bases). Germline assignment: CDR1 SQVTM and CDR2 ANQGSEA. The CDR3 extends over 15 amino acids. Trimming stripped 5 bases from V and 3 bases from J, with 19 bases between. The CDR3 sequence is CSVYRDTLRDYGYTF. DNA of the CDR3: TGCAGCGTTTACCGGGACACACTCAGGGACTATGGCTACACCTTC.

CDR3 sequence reads: CASRKRTDGNTIYF. CDR3 coding DNA: TGTGCCAGCAGAAAGAGGACAGACGGAAACACCATATATTTT. V gene TRBV5-6 combines with J gene TRBJ1-3; perhaps TRBD1 as D (6 bases). Germline V CDR1 and CDR2: SGHDT, YYEEEE. Trimming removed 5 bases at V and 4 bases at J, with 13 bases between. The CDR3 sequence is 14 residues long.

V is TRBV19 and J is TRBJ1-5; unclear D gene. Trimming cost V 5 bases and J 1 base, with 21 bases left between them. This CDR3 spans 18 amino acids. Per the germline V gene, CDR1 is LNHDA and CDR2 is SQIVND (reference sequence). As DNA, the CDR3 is TGTGCCAGTAGTCTCAACTCCGCCGCGGGTTGGAGCAATCAGCCCCAGCATTTT. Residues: CASSLNSAAGWSNQPQHF.

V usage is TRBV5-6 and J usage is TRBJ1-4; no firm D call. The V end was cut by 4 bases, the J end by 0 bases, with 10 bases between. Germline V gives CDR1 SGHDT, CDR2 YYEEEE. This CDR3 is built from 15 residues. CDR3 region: CASSRRRSTNEKLFF. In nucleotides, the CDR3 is TGTGCCAGCAGCCGCAGACGGTCAACTAATGAAAAACTGTTTTTT.

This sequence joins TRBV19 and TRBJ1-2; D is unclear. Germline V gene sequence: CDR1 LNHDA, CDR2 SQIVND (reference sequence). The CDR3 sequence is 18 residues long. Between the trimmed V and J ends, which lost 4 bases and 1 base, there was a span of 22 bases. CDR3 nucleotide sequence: TGTGCCAGTAGTACGACCCGGGCCACCGCTGTTAATAACTATGGCTACACCTTC. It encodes CASSTTRATAVNNYGYTF.

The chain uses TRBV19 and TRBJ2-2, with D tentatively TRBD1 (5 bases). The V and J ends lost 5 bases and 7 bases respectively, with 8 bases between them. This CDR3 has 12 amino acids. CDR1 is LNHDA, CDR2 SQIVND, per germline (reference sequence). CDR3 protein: CASSFRVGELFF. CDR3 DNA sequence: TGTGCCAGTAGTTTCAGGGTCGGGGAGCTGTTTTTT.

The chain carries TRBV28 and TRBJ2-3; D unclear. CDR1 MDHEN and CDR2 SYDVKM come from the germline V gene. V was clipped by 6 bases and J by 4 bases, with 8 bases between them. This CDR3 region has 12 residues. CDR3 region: CASSSPPDTQYF. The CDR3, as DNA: TGTGCCAGCAGCTCCCCCCCAGATACGCAGTATTTT.